This TCR beta chain was sequenced in a study of human T cells and chemical hapten exposure (TCRdb year 2021). Regarding the research as a whole: For sensitization, 2% DPC in acetone was applied to an approximately 2 cm by approximately 2 cm area of upper inner arm skin. Alopecia areata with under or over 50% scalp involvement, alopecia totalis and alopecia universalis were represented in the patient cohort, which was mostly female. Blood was sampled from patients pre-sensitization (week 0) and at 2, 6 and about 24 weeks after DPC sensitization. Patients additionally received weekly therapeutic DPC doses to the scalp throughout the roughly 25-week study period. This study followed changes in the peripheral blood TCR repertoire in vivo during primary and secondary sensitization of alopecia patients to the hapten diphenylcyclopropenone (DPC). Approximately 28 alopecia patients gave blood for TCR sequencing at one to four time points (pre-sensitization, 2, 6 and 24 weeks). Patch testing on the upper back used Finn chambers containing 0.01% DPC, with scoring done after 6 days according to International Contact Dermatitis Research Group standards. Libraries were pooled for sequencing, and per-sample TCR yields varied mainly because of small differences in library volumes within the pool. The investigation overall reported the following: Patch test score was positively correlated with the number of PT1 expanded TCRs, with significance at thresholds 8, 16 and 32 but not at 4. After repeated subsampling, changes were observed in the strength of the expansion versus patch-test correlation and in the threshold at which the correlation became significant. Significantly more large CDR3 similarity clusters were formed by expanded TCRs than by pre-sensitization or healthy control sets, consistent with antigen-driven responses. The number of TCRs above 1 in 1000 frequency did not change with DPC sensitization; there was no evidence of global repertoire structure alterations. All patients had alopecia, a presumed autoimmune disease, so their immune response might differ from that of healthy individuals.

The time point tag for this specimen amounts to: patch test 1, 2 weeks after DPC sensitization. The treatment or condition label, as the study defines it: therapeutic diphenylcyclopropenone sensitization with weekly scalp DPC. At every patch-test visit, the blood draw took place before the patch test was put on. Eligible patients were aged 18 to 70, diagnosed with alopecia, deemed suitable for DPC therapy, and excluded if pregnant. Total RNA was extracted from unfractionated whole blood that had been collected in Tempus Blood RNA tubes. The germline V gene encodes CDR1 MNHEY and CDR2 SVGEGT. V is cut by 3 bases and J by 4 bases, and the space between the germline ends is 9 bases. CDR3 length: 13 amino acids, cysteine to phenylalanine. The DNA shown is the 39-base CDR3, in frame from base 1. For this clonotype: Its antigen specificity is not known. Base-call qualities are not available, and no considerably larger clone is one nucleotide away.

Library method: RACE. Sequenced on a NextSeq 500. Library preparation attached unique molecular identifiers to individual cDNA molecules for quantitative, reproducible TCR counting. Each blood RNA sample was used to sequence both TCR alpha and TCR beta chains. As for how the authors treated the data: A median of around 96,000 TCRs per sample was observed, with a range of roughly 20,000 to 700,000. The Decombinator software suite was used to annotate V, J and CDR3 in the TCR reads. To make PS versus PT1 abundance plots, every sample was subsampled to the same number of TCRs (28,000). TCRs were defined as expanded if absent before sensitization and observed at least eight times at the 2-week time point. TCRdb passed the public sequencing reads through fastp at Q25 and MiXCR, retaining productive beta sequences. CDR3 protein duplicates are merged, each entry listing the most common genes and DNA. TCRdb, not the authors, supplied the V and J calls. Present in this sample are 350,000 or so distinct CDR3 sequences, around 7% of which were seen just once. 7.5% to 9% of the sample lies in the top ten.

Rearrangement joined TRBV6-2 or TRBV6-3 to TRBJ1-1; the D gene identity is not certain. The origin of this receptor is a woman aged 18-35 years with alopecia areata. Some clones in this sample may be carry-over from other donors' samples. The input for sequencing was whole blood, taken in connection with sensitization to the hapten diphenylcyclopropenone (DPC). The CDR3 protein is CASSYRLTTEAFF. The bases are TGTGCCAGCAGTTATAGGCTAACCACTGAAGCTTTCTTT.